These 20 T cell receptor beta chains share one sample of origin, sequenced in a study of blood T cell repertoires in COVID-19. The data were produced by immunoSEQ multiplex PCR, yet TCRdb's version contains in-frame clones alone and is incomplete. This table has around 180,000 clones, 76% appearing once. Source material: PBMCs or T cells enriched from blood (not recorded which). The receptors here all came from a woman between 50 and 59 years old with acute COVID-19.

The chain has TRBV6-1 and TRBJ2-1; 9 bases match TRBD1. Trimming took 2 bases from V and 4 from J; bases not matched to a gene: 6. Germline assignment: CDR1 MNHNS and CDR2 SASEGT. The CDR3 loop spans 16 amino acids. The CDR3 bases are TGTGCCAGCAGTGAACCCGACAGGGGGGCGTACAATGAGCAGTTCTTC. As protein: CASSEPDRGAYNEQFF.

The rearrangement links TRBV4-2 to TRBJ1-1; 10 bases fit TRBD1. Trimming at V came to 1 base and at J to 6 bases, leaving 5 bases not matched to a gene. This CDR3 region has 15 residues. In germline, CDR1 is LGHNA, CDR2 YNFKEQ. This CDR3 reads CASSQVGDRGPEAFF. The CDR3 nucleotides are TGTGCCAGCAGCCAAGTAGGCGACAGGGGGCCTGAAGCTTTCTTT.

The chain uses TRBV29-1 and TRBJ2-2, with 13 bases aligning to TRBD2. The CDR3 runs to 20 residues. J gave up 4 bases and V 8 bases, and 22 bases lay outside the gene matches. Germline V gene sequence: CDR1 SQVTM, CDR2 ANQGSEA. CDR3 region: CSSLIPGLAGYGSGTGELFF. The CDR3 nucleotides read TGCAGCTCACTAATCCCGGGACTAGCGGGGTATGGGTCGGGCACCGGGGAGCTGTTTTTT.

The gene calls are TRBV7-2 and TRBJ2-5, with 10 bases matching TRBD1. V trimming: 5 bases; J trimming: 5 bases; junction bases outside the gene matches: 8. The germline CDR1 and CDR2 sequences are SGHTA and FQGNSA. The CDR3 has 15 residues. The CDR3 nucleotides are TGTGCCAGCAGCCGCGGACAGGGGGATTGGGAGACCCAGTACTTC. Translation gives CASSRGQGDWETQYF.

The chain is built from TRBV3-1 (or the pseudogene TRBV3-2) and TRBJ2-1; TRBD2 aligns across 13 bases. Germline loops: CDR1 LGHDT, CDR2 YNNKEL (reference sequence). The CDR3 consists of 15 residues. The trim removed 4 bases at V and 7 bases at J, leaving 4 bases unmatched. The CDR3 nucleotides are TGTGCCAGCAGCCCTGGGACTAGCGGGGCAAATGAGCAGTTCTTC. It specifies CASSPGTSGANEQFF.

Only a few counts were recorded for this clone. This chain uses TRBV6-6 with TRBJ1-5; the match to TRBD1 covers 8 bases. The germline V gene encodes CDR1 MNHNY and CDR2 SVGAGI (reference sequence). The V gene end was trimmed by 1 base and the J gene end by 2 bases; junction bases not matched to a gene: 4. The CDR3 is 16 residues long. DNA of the CDR3: TGTGCCAGCAGTTACTGGAAGGGACAGGGCAATCAGCCCCAGCATTTT. Protein: CASSYWKGQGNQPQHF.

As DNA, the CDR3 is TGTGCCAGCAGTGAAGGTCGACTCCGGCACGGGGGTTTGCGAAACACCATATATTTT. It translates to CASSEGRLRHGGLRNTIYF. The gene calls are TRBV6-1 and TRBJ1-3, with TRBD1 as a possible D gene (5 bases). Germline CDR1 and CDR2: MNHNS and SASEGT. CDR3 length: 19 amino acids. Trimming stripped 1 base from V and 5 bases from J, with 24 bases between.

The rearrangement joins TRBV27 to TRBJ2-6; possibly TRBD1 for D (5 bases). V gave up 3 bases and J gave up 2 bases, with 8 bases separating them. This CDR3 has 15 residues. The germline V gene encodes CDR1 MNHEY and CDR2 SMNVEV (reference sequence). CDR3 bases: TGTGCCAGCAGTTTGAACAGGCCTGGGGCCAACGTCCTGACTTTC. Translating gives CASSLNRPGANVLTF. Full variable domain (outside the CDR3, taken from reference TRBV27 and TRBJ2-6): EAQVTQNPRYLITVTGKKLTVTCSQNMNHEYMSWYRQDPGLGLRQIYYSMNVEVTDKGDVPEGYKVSRKEKRNFPLILESPSPNQTSLYFCASSLNRPGANVLTFGAGSRLTVL.

This clone was seen more than once but under ten times. The chain couples TRBV3-1 (or the pseudogene TRBV3-2) to TRBJ1-1, with D maybe TRBD1 (6 bases). Between the trimmed V and J ends, which lost 3 bases and 5 bases, there was a span of 13 bases. The CDR3 has 14 amino acids. The germline gives CDR1 LGHDT, CDR2 YNNKEL (reference sequence). The CDR3, as DNA: TGTGCCAGCAGCCAGATGGGACATATAACTGAAGCTTTCTTT. As protein: CASSQMGHITEAFF.

With respect to this clone: The same CDR3 arises from other DNA sequences in this sample as well. The rearrangement uses TRBV19 and TRBJ1-1; D is undetermined. From germline, CDR1 is LNHDA and CDR2 SQIVND (reference sequence). CDR3 size: 14 residues. Trimming stripped 1 base from V and 2 bases from J, with 8 bases between. CDR3 in amino acids: CASSIGQVNTEAFF. CDR3 bases: TGTGCCAGTAGTATAGGGCAGGTCAACACTGAAGCTTTCTTT.

This chain joins TRBV5-1 and TRBJ2-1, with TRBD2 matching over 10 bases. The germline V gene has CDR1 SGHRS and CDR2 YFSETQ. The V segment lost 4 bases and the J segment 7 bases; nucleotides outside the gene matches: 17. The CDR3 is 18 residues long. The CDR3 region is CASSVLKRTSGQQNEQFF. DNA of the CDR3: TGCGCCAGCAGCGTTTTAAAGAGGACTAGCGGCCAACAAAATGAGCAGTTCTTC.

This clone occurred a few times. This sequence joins TRBV21-1 and TRBJ1-3. TRBV21-1 is a listed pseudogene. The CDR3 has 14 amino acids. The CDR3 coding sequence is TGTGCCCGGGAGGCAGGCATCCCTGGAAACACCATATATTTT. This codes for CAREAGIPGNTIYF.

Of note for this clone: A junction end diverges from the germline sequence, so it may reflect a read error. The chain couples TRBV28 to TRBJ1-1; TRBD1 might be the D (6 bases). This CDR3 spans 15 amino acids. Germline-derived CDR1 and CDR2 are MDHEN and SYDVKM. The CDR3 protein is CATSQYRVLGTEAFF. CDR3 coding DNA: TGTGCCACCAGTCAATACAGGGTTTTGGGAACTGAAGCTTTCTTT.

This clone appeared a few times. V is TRBV5-4 and J is TRBJ2-1, with 8 bases identical to TRBD2. This CDR3 has 15 amino acids. Losses at the gene ends were 4 bases for V and 10 bases for J; bases not matched to a gene: 13. Germline-derived CDR1 and CDR2 are SGHNT and YYREEE (reference sequence). The CDR3 bases are TGTGCCAGCAGCCCGCCTGATAGCGGGATAGGCGAGCAGTTCTTC. Its translation is CASSPPDSGIGEQFF.

This clone was detected only a few times. The CDR3 sequence is CASSLDLGGDSNQPQHF. The CDR3 DNA reads TGTGCCAGCAGCTTAGATCTGGGGGGAGATAGCAATCAGCCCCAGCATTTT. V usage is TRBV11-2 and J usage is TRBJ1-5; maybe TRBD1 (5 bases). The CDR3 covers 17 residues. From germline, CDR1 is SGHAT and CDR2 FQNNGV. Trimming stripped 0 bases from V and 0 bases from J, with 12 bases between.

The chain links TRBV28 to TRBJ2-5, with TRBD1 as a possible D gene (6 bases). V was shortened by 7 bases and J by 2 bases, with 11 bases between the two germline ends. CDR3 size: 13 residues. The germline gives CDR1 MDHEN, CDR2 SYDVKM. CDR3 sequence: CASNPGQQETQYF. The CDR3 region has the DNA TGTGCCAGCAACCCTGGACAGCAAGAGACCCAGTACTTC.

The J gene is TRBJ2-1, the V gene TRBV19, with a possible D match to TRBD1 (5 bases). The germline CDR1 and CDR2 sequences are LNHDA and SQIVND (reference sequence). The CDR3 sequence is 14 residues long. V was trimmed by 7 bases and J by 11 bases, leaving 21 bases between them. The CDR3 loop reads CASTPLGAGHQQFF. CDR3 in DNA: TGTGCCAGTACCCCTCTTGGAGCAGGGCATCAGCAGTTCTTC.

This chain connects TRBV5-1 to TRBJ2-2; 8 bases line up with TRBD1. The germline V gene has CDR1 SGHRS and CDR2 YFSETQ. J lost 2 bases, V lost 5 bases, and 11 bases had no gene match. This CDR3 spans 17 amino acids. DNA for the CDR3: TGCGCCAGCAGATTAGACAGGGGAAGCCTAAACACCGGGGAGCTGTTTTTT. This codes for CASRLDRGSLNTGELFF.

CDR3 sequence (DNA): TGTGCCAGCAGTTTTCCGGCGGGAGCGACAGATACGCAGTATTTT. This codes for CASSFPAGATDTQYF. The chain employs TRBV28 and TRBJ2-3, with 7 bases lining up with TRBD2. With V trimmed by 3 bases and J by 3 bases, 6 bases remained unmatched. The CDR3 sequence is 15 residues long. Looked up from germline, CDR1 is MDHEN and CDR2 is SYDVKM.

This clone came up a few times. The chain links TRBV7-2 to TRBJ1-5; D remains ambiguous. Germline V lookup: CDR1 SGHTA, CDR2 FQGNSA. The CDR3 contains 12 residues. With 5 bases removed from V and 4 bases from J, the gap between germline ends came to 6 bases. CDR3 residues: CASSVLNQPQHF. The CDR3 DNA follows: TGTGCCAGCAGCGTCCTGAATCAGCCCCAGCATTTT. Full variable domain (rest looked up from reference TRBV7-2 and TRBJ1-5): GAGVSQSPSNKVTEKGKDVELRCDPISGHTALYWYRQSLGQGLEFLIYFQGNSAPDKSGLPSDRFSAERTGGSVSTLTIQRTQQEDSAVYLCASSVLNQPQHFGDGTRLSIL.